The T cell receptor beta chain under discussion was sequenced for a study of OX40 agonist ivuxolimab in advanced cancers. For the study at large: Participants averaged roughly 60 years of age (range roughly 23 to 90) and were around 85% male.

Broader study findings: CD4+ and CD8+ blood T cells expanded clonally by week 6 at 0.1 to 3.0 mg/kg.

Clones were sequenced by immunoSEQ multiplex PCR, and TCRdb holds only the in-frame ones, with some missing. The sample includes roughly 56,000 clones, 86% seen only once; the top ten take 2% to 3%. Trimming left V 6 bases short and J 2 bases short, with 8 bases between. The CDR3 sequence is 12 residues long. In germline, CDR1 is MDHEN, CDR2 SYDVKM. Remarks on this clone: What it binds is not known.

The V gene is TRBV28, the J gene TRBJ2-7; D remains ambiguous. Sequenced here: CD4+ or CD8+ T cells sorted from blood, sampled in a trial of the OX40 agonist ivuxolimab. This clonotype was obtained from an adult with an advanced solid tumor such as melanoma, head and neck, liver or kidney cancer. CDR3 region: CASSQSPYEQYF. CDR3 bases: TGTGCCAGCAGCCAGTCCCCCTACGAGCAGTACTTC.